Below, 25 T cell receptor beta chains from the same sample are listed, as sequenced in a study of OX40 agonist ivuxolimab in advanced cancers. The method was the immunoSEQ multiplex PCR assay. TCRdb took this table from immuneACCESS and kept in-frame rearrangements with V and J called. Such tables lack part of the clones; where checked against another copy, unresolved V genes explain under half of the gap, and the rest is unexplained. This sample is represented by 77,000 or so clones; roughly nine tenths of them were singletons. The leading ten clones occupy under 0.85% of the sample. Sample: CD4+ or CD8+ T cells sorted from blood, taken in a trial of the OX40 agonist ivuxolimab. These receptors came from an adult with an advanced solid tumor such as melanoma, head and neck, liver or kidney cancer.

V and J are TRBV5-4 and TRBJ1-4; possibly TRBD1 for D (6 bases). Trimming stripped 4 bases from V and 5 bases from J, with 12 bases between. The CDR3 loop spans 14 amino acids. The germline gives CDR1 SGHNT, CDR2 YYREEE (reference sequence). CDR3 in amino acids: CASSLGGMNEKLFF. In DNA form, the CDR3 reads TGTGCCAGCAGCCTCGGGGGCATGAATGAAAAACTGTTTTTT.

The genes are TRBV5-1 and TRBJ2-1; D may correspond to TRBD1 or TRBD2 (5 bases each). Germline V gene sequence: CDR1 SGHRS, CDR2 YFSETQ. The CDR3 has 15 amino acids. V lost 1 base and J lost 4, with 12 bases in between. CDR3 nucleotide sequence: TGCGCCAGCAGCTTGTGGGACGGTTATTACAATGAGCAGTTCTTC. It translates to CASSLWDGYYNEQFF.

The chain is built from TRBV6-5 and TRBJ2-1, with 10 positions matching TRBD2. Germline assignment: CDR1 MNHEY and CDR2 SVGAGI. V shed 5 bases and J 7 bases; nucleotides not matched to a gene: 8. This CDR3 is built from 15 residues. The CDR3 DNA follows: TGTGCCAGCAGTACACCTAGCGGGAGTATAAATGAGCAGTTCTTC. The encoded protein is CASSTPSGSINEQFF.

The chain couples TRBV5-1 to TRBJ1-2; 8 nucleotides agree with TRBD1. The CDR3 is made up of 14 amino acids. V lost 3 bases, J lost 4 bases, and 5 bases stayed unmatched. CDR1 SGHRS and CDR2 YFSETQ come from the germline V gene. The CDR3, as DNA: TGCGCCAGCAGCTCGGGACAGGCCTCCTATGGCTACACCTTC. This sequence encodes CASSSGQASYGYTF.

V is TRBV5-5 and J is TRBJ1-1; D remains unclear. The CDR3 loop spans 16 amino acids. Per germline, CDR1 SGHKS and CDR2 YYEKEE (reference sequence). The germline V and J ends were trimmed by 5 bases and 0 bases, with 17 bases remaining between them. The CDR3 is CASRVLTGHMNTEAFF. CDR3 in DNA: TGTGCCAGCAGGGTCCTTACGGGTCATATGAACACTGAAGCTTTCTTT.

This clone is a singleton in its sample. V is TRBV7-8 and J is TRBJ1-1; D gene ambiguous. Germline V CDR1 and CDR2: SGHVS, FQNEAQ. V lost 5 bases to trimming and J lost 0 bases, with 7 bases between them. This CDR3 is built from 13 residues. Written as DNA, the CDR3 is TGTGCCAGCAGCCCCATCATGAACACTGAAGCTTTCTTT. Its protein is CASSPIMNTEAFF.

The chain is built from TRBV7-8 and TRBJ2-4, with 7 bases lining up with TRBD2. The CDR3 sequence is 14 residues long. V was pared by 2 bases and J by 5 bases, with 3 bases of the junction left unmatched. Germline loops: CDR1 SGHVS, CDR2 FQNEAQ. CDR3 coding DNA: TGTGCCAGCAGCTTATGGGCGGGGGAAAACATTCAGTACTTC. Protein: CASSLWAGENIQYF.

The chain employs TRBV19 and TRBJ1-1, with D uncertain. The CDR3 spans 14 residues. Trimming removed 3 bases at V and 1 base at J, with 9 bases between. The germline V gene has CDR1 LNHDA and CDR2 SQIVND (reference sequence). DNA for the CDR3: TGTGCCAGTAGTATCGGTCATGCGAACACTGAAGCTTTCTTT. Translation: CASSIGHANTEAFF. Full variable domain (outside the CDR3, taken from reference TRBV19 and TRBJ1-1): DGGITQSPKYLFRKEGQNVTLSCEQNLNHDAMYWYRQDPGQGLRLIYYSQIVNDFQKGDIAEGYSVSREKKESFPLTVTSAQKNPTAFYLCASSIGHANTEAFFGQGTRLTVV.

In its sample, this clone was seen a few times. The CDR3 nucleotides are TGTGCCAGCAGCTCCTCGCTGGAGGGAGTCTATAATTCACCCCTCCACTTT. Translation gives CASSSSLEGVYNSPLHF. This rearrangement joins TRBV5-6 to TRBJ1-6; D is ambiguous. The CDR3 loop spans 17 amino acids. V dropped 3 bases and J dropped 3 bases, with 16 bases sitting between them. CDR1 SGHDT and CDR2 YYEEEE come from the germline V gene.

The CDR3 reads CASRNRGQGASGELFF. In nucleotides, the CDR3 is TGTGCCAGCAGAAACAGAGGACAGGGGGCTTCTGGGGAGCTGTTTTTT. The chain carries TRBV11-3 and TRBJ2-2, with 11 nucleotides matching TRBD1. CDR1 is SGHNT and CDR2 is YENEEA in the germline V gene. The V and J ends lost 6 bases and 8 bases, in that order; junction bases with no gene match: 11. The CDR3 contains 16 residues.

The CDR3 coding sequence is TGTGCCGGACGGGACCCTTTCAACCAAGAGACCCAGTACTTC. It codes for CAGRDPFNQETQYF. The V gene is TRBV30, the J gene TRBJ2-5, with D perhaps TRBD1 or TRBD2 (5 bases each). V was pared by 8 bases and J by 0 bases, with 16 bases between. This CDR3 is 14 amino acids long. Germline-derived CDR1 and CDR2 are GTSNPN and SVGIG (reference sequence).

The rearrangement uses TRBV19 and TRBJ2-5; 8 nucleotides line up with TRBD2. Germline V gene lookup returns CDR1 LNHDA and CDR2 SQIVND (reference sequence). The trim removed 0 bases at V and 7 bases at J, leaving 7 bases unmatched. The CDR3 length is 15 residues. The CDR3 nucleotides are TGTGCCAGTAGTATAGAACGAGCGGGGGTTGGGACCCAGTACTTC. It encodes CASSIERAGVGTQYF.

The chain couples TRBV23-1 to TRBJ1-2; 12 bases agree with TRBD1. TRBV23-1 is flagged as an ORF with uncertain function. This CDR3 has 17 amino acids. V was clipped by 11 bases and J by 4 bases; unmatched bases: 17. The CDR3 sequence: CAHRVRDRGHEGYGYTF. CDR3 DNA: TGCGCCCACCGAGTCCGGGACAGGGGGCATGAAGGCTATGGCTACACCTTC.

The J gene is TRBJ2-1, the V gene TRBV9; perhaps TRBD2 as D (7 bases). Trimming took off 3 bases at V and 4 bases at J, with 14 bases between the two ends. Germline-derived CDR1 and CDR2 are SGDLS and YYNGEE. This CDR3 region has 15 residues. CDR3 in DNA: TGTGCCAGCAGCGGAGGCGGGGGCCGTTACAATGAGCAGTTCTTC. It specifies CASSGGGGRYNEQFF.

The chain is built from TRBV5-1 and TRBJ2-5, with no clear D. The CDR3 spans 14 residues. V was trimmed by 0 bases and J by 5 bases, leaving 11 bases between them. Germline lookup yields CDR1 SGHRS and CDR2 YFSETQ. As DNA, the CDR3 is TGCGCCAGCAGCTTGGTTGTTGGAACGGAGACCCAGTACTTC. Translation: CASSLVVGTETQYF.

CDR3 protein: CASSPGVHGGNQPQHF. The CDR3 region has the DNA TGTGCCAGCAGTCCCGGGGTCCACGGTGGCAATCAGCCCCAGCATTTT. The chain is built from TRBV2 and TRBJ1-5; no clear D gene. V was clipped by 5 bases and J by 2 bases, with 16 bases between them. Germline CDR1 SNHLY, CDR2 FYNNEI. The CDR3 consists of 16 residues.

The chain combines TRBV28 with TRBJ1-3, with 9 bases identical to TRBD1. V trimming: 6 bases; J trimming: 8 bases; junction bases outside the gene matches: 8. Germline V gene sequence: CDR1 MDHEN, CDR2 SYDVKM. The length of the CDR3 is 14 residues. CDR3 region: CASRHRGRTDTIYF. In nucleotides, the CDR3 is TGTGCCAGCAGACACAGGGGGCGGACCGACACCATATATTTT. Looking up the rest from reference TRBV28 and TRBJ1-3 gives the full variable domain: DVKVTQSSRYLVKRTGEKVFLECVQDMDHENMFWYRQDPGLGLRLIYFSYDVKMKEKGDIPEGYSVSREKKERFSLILESASTNQTSMYLCASRHRGRTDTIYFGEGSWLTVV.

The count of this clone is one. The CDR3 coding sequence is TGTGCCAGCAGTGTGCTGGGCCCGCGGGAGCAGTACTTC. It encodes CASSVLGPREQYF. The chain joins TRBV2 to TRBJ2-7, with D uncertain. The CDR3 consists of 13 residues. The V gene lost 4 bases and the J gene lost 7 bases, with 14 bases spanning the gap. Germline-derived CDR1 and CDR2 are SNHLY and FYNNEI.

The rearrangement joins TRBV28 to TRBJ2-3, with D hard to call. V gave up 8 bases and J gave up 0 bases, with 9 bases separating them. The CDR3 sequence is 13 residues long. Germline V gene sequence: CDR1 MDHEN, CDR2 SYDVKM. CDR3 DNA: TGTGCCAGCCGGGCCTCTAGCACAGATACGCAGTATTTT. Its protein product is CASRASSTDTQYF.

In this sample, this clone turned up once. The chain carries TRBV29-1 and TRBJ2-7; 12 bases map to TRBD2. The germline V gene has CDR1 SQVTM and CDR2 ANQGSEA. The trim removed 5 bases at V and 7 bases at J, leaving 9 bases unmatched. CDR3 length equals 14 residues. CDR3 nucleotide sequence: TGCAGCGTTACCGGACTAGCGGGGTCGAGGGAGCAGTACTTC. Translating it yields CSVTGLAGSREQYF.

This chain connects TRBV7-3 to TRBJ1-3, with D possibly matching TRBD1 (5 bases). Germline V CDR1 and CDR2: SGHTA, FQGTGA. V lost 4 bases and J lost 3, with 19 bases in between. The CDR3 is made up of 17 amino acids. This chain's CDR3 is CASSSPNWGGDGNTIYF. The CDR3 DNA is TGTGCCAGCAGCTCCCCAAATTGGGGGGGGGATGGAAACACCATATATTTT.

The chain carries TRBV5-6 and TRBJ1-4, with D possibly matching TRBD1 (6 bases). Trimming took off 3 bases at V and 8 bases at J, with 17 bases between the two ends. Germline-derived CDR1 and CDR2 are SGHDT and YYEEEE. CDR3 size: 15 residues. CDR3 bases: TGTGCCAGCAGCTCGGGACACCTTACTAGCGAAAAACTGTTTTTT. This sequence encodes CASSSGHLTSEKLFF.

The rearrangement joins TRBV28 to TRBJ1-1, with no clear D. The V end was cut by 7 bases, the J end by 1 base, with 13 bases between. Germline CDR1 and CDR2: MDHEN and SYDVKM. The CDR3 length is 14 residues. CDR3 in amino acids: CASTPMRQNTEAFF. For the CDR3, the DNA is TGTGCCAGCACCCCCATGCGACAGAACACTGAAGCTTTCTTT.

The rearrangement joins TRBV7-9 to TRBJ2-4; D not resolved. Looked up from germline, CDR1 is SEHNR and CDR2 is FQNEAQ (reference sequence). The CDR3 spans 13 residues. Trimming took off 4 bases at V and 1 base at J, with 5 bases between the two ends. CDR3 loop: CASSYEAKNIQYF. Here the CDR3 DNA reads TGTGCCAGCAGCTACGAGGCCAAAAACATTCAGTACTTC.

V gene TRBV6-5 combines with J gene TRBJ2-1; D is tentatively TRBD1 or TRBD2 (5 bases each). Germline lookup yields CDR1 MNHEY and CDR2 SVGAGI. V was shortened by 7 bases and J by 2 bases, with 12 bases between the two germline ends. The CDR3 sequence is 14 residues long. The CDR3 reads CASTRDPAYNEQFF. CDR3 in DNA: TGTGCCAGCACCCGGGACCCAGCCTACAATGAGCAGTTCTTC.